The 14 T cell receptor beta chains below come from one sample, sequenced in a study of response to subunit inactivated influenza vaccine. TCRdb redid the calling of the RT-PCR reads with MiXCR, one entry per CDR3 protein. The profile shows about 540,000 distinct CDR3 sequences, around 21% of them singletons. A further study also used this sample, focusing on T cells expressing NK-cell markers. That paper adds: TCR beta libraries carry UMIs added by 5'RACE template switching.

Sequenced material: CD4+ T cells sorted from PBMCs, taken about 11 days after vaccination. The receptors originated from a man aged 50 or older who received an inactivated influenza vaccine.

This clonotype has ten or more counts. The chain carries TRBV29-1 and TRBJ1-2, with 7 bases lining up with TRBD1. V gave up 5 bases and J gave up 8 bases; unmatched junction bases: 5. The germline V gene has CDR1 SQVTM and CDR2 ANQGSEA. The length of the CDR3 is 11 residues. The CDR3: CSVTGVRGYTF. In DNA form, the CDR3 reads TGCAGCGTTACAGGGGTCCGGGGCTACACCTTC.

This clonotype was seen a few times. The gene calls are TRBV4-3 and TRBJ1-4; D is uncertain. Germline V gene data show CDR1 as LGHNA and CDR2 as YSLEER. The V end was cut by 4 bases, the J end by 3 bases, with 15 bases between. The CDR3 sequence is 16 residues long. CDR3 residues: CASSPRTLASNEKLFF. In DNA form, the CDR3 reads TGCGCCAGCAGCCCTAGGACCCTCGCCTCTAATGAAAAACTGTTTTTT.

The gene calls are TRBV6-2 or TRBV6-3 and TRBJ2-7; possibly TRBD1 for D (5 bases). The germline gives CDR1 MNHEY, CDR2 SVGEGT. The CDR3 contains 14 residues. Trimming removed 6 bases from V and 7 bases from J, with 19 bases in between. Here the CDR3 reads CASSELGHRTEQYF. Here the CDR3 DNA reads TGTGCCAGCAGCGAGCTGGGGCACCGTACGGAGCAGTACTTC.

The rearrangement links TRBV20-1 to TRBJ2-4; 11 positions agree with TRBD2. CDR3 length: 17 residues. Germline CDR1 and CDR2: DFQATT and SNEGSKA (reference sequence). V gave up 3 bases and J gave up 0 bases; unmatched junction bases: 7. The CDR3 bases are TGCAGTGCTAGCTTAGCGGGAGGGCCTCGAGCCAAAAACATTCAGTACTTC. Translated: CSASLAGGPRAKNIQYF.

This clonotype came up a few times. The rearrangement joins TRBV12-5 to TRBJ1-3, with D hard to call. The CDR3 has 12 amino acids. The germline V gene encodes CDR1 LGHNT and CDR2 FRNRAP. Deletions cut 7 bases from V and 3 bases from J, with 7 bases between. The CDR3 bases are TGTGCTAGTGACGCCGGTGGAAACACCATATATTTT. This gives the protein CASDAGGNTIYF.

This clonotype was seen many times. V usage is TRBV10-3 and J usage is TRBJ2-7; D is perhaps TRBD1 (5 bases). The CDR3 is 14 residues long. V was pared by 8 bases and J by 1 base, with 15 bases between. Germline CDR1 ENHRY, CDR2 SYGVKD. The CDR3 loop is CAISDTRQSYEQYF. The CDR3 nucleotides are TGTGCCATCTCGGACACCCGACAGTCCTACGAGCAGTACTTC.

The J gene is TRBJ2-1, the V gene TRBV7-6; 12 nucleotides align to TRBD2. Losses at the gene ends were 5 bases for V and 2 bases for J; bases not matched to a gene: 13. The germline CDR1 and CDR2 sequences are SGHVS and FNYEAQ. The CDR3 length is 19 residues. CDR3 sequence reads: CASSRGTSGRRATYNEQFF. The CDR3 nucleotides read TGTGCCAGCAGCCGCGGTACTAGCGGGAGGAGGGCGACCTACAATGAGCAGTTCTTC. The full variable domain, with the rest looked up from reference TRBV7-6 and TRBJ2-1, is GAGVSQSPRYKVTKRGQDVALRCDPISGHVSLYWYRQALGQGPEFLTYFNYEAQQDKSGLPNDRFSAERPEGSISTLTIQRTEQRDSAMYRCASSRGTSGRRATYNEQFFGPGTRLTVL.

The genes are TRBV27 and TRBJ2-7; no clear D gene. This CDR3 contains 11 residues. V lost 3 bases, J lost 8 bases, and 8 bases lay in between. Looked up from germline, CDR1 is MNHEY and CDR2 is SMNVEV (reference sequence). CDR3 protein: CASSLGRKQYF. The CDR3, as DNA: TGTGCCAGCAGTTTGGGCCGCAAGCAGTACTTC.

The chain recombines TRBV7-2 with TRBJ2-7, with TRBD2 as a possible D gene (6 bases). The CDR3 extends over 17 amino acids. V lost 0 bases and J lost 5, with 20 bases in between. Germline V gives CDR1 SGHTA, CDR2 FQGNSA. CDR3 loop: CASSLAEGASGFHEQYF. For the CDR3, the DNA is TGTGCCAGCAGCTTAGCGGAGGGCGCGTCAGGGTTCCACGAGCAGTACTTC.

This clonotype was detected a few times. The chain couples TRBV19 to TRBJ1-5; tentatively, D is TRBD1 (5 bases). Germline CDR1 LNHDA, CDR2 SQIVND (reference sequence). CDR3 length equals 15 residues. Trimming removed 6 bases at V and 0 bases at J, with 12 bases between. DNA for the CDR3: TGTGCCAGTAGGACGGCGACAGTTAGCAATCAGCCCCAGCATTTT. Translating it yields CASRTATVSNQPQHF.

The table lists this clonotype with a few counts. The chain employs TRBV6-5 and TRBJ2-7; the match to TRBD1 covers 8 bases. CDR3 length: 15 amino acids. CDR1 is MNHEY, CDR2 SVGAGI, per germline. The junction had 6 bases not matched to a gene; V was cut back by 0 bases and J by 5 bases. CDR3 protein: CASSYSGTGSHEQYF. CDR3 sequence (DNA): TGTGCCAGCAGTTACTCTGGGACAGGTTCGCACGAGCAGTACTTC.

The chain has TRBV7-2 and TRBJ2-6; D not certain. Trimming stripped 2 bases from V and 0 bases from J, with 5 bases between. CDR1 is SGHTA and CDR2 is FQGNSA in the germline V gene. The CDR3 is made up of 15 amino acids. The CDR3 coding sequence is TGTGCCAGCAGCTTAAGGAGCTCTGGGGCCAACGTCCTGACTTTC. It translates to CASSLRSSGANVLTF.

V gene TRBV27 combines with J gene TRBJ1-5; TRBD1 agrees at 9 bases. V lost 6 bases, J lost 3 bases, and 12 bases stayed unmatched. Germline V CDR1 and CDR2: MNHEY, SMNVEV (reference sequence). The CDR3 covers 17 residues. CDR3 in amino acids: CASRPKGTGHFNQPQHF. The CDR3 coding sequence is TGTGCCAGCAGGCCTAAAGGGACAGGGCACTTCAATCAGCCCCAGCATTTT.

This clonotype was detected a few times. The CDR3 nucleotides are TGTGCCAGCAGCTTGCAGACAGGCTATGGCTACACCTTC. It encodes CASSLQTGYGYTF. The chain couples TRBV5-8 to TRBJ1-2; weak D call: TRBD1 (6 bases). The V end was cut by 1 base, the J end by 4 bases, with 8 bases between. Germline assignment: CDR1 SGHTS and CDR2 YDEGEE. CDR3 length: 13 residues.